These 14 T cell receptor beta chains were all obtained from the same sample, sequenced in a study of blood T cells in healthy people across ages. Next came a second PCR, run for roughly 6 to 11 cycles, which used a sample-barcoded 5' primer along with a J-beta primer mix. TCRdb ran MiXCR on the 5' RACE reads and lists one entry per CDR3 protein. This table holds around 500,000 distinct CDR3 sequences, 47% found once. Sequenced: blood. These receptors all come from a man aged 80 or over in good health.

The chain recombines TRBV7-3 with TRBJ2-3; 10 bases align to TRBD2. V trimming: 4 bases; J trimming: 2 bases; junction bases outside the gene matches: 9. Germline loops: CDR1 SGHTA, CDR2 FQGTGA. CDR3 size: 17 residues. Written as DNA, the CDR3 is TGTGCCAGCAGCTCCCAAGGACTAGCGGCAAACACAGATACGCAGTATTTT. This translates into CASSSQGLAANTDTQYF.

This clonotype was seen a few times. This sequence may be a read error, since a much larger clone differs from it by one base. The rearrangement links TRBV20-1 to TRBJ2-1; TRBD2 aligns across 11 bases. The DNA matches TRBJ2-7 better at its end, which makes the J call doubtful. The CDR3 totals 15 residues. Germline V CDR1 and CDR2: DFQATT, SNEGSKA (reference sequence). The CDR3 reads CSADTSGGSYNEQYF. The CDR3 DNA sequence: TGCAGTGCCGATACTAGCGGGGGCTCCTACAATGAGCAGTACTTC.

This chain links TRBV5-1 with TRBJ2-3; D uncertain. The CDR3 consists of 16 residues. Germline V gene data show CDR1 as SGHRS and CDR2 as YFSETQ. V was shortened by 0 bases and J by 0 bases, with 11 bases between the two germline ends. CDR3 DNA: TGCGCCAGCAGCTTGGACGGCCACATAAGCACAGATACGCAGTATTTT. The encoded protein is CASSLDGHISTDTQYF.

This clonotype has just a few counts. The CDR3 DNA reads as TGTGCCAGCAGCCGTAGCGGGGGGGCTGTTACAGATACGCAGTATTTT. The encoded protein is CASSRSGGAVTDTQYF. V is TRBV11-2 and J is TRBJ2-3; 11 positions agree with TRBD2. There are 16 residues in the CDR3. CDR1 is SGHAT and CDR2 is FQNNGV in the germline V gene. With 5 bases clipped from V and 3 bases from J, the junction kept 7 bases outside the gene matches.

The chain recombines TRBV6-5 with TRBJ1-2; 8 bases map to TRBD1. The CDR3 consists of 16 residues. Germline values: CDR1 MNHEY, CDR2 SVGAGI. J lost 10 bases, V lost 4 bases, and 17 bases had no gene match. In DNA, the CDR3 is TGTGCCAGCAGTTCCCTAGACAGGGGTCAGACGGGATCCTACACCTTC. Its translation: CASSSLDRGQTGSYTF.

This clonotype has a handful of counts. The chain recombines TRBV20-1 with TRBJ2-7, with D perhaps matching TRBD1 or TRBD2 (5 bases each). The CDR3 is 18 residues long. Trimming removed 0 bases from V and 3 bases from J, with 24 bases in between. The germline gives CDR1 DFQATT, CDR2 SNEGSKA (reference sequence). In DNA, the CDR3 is TGCAGTGCTAGAGATTTCGCGGGTTCCTCGAGGGGTCTCTACGAGCAGTACTTC. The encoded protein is CSARDFAGSSRGLYEQYF.

Here the CDR3 reads CSVAGDNEKLFF. CDR3 sequence (DNA): TGCAGTGTGGCAGGTGACAATGAAAAACTGTTTTTT. The chain uses TRBV20-1 and TRBJ1-4; D gene ambiguous. V was cut by 7 bases and J by 5 bases, with 11 bases left in between. The CDR3 length is 12 residues. The germline CDR1 and CDR2 sequences are DFQATT and SNEGSKA (reference sequence).

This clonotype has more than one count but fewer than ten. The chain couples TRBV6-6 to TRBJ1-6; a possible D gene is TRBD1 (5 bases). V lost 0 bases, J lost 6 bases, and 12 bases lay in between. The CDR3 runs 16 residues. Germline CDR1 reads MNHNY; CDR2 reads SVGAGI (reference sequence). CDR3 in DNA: TGTGCCAGCAGTTACTCGCAGGGAATGGGTAATTCACCCCTCCACTTT. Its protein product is CASSYSQGMGNSPLHF.

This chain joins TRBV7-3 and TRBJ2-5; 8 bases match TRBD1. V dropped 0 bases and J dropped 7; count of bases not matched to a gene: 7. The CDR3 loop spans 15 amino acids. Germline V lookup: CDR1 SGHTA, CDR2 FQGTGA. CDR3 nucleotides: TGTGCCAGCAGCTTAACGGGGACAGGTTTTGTGACCCAGTACTTC. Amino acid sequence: CASSLTGTGFVTQYF.

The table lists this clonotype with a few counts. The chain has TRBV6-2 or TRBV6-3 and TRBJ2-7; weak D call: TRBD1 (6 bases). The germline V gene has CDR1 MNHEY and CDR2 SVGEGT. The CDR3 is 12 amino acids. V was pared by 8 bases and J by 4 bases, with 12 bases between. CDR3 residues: CASQGYLYEQYF. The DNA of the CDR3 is TGTGCCAGCCAGGGGTATTTGTACGAGCAGTACTTC.

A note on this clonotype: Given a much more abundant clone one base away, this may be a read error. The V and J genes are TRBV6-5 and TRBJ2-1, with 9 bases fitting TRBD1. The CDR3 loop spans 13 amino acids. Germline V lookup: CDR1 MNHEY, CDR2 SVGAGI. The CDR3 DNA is TGTGCCGGCAGTACCGACAGGGGGAATGAGCAGTTCTTC. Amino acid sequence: CAGSTDRGNEQFF.

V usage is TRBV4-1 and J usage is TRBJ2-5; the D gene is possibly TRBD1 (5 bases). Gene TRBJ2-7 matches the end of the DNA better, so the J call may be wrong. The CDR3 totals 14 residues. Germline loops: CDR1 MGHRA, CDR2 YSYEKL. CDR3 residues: CASSQALRDYEQYF. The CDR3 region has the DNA TGCGCCAGCAGCCAAGCGCTCAGGGACTACGAGCAGTACTTC.

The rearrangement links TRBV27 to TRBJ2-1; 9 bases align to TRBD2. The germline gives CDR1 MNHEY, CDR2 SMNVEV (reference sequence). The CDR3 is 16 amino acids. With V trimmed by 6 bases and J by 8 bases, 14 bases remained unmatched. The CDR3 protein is CASRIGLREGLHEQFF. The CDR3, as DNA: TGTGCCAGCAGGATTGGCCTGCGGGAGGGCCTCCATGAGCAGTTCTTC.

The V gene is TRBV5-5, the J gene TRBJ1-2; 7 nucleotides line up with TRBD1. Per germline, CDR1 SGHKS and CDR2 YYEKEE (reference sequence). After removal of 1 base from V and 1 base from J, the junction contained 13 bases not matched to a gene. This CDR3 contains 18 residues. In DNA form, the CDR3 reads TGTGCCAGCAGCTTGAATCCGTGGGACAGCCGGCATAACTATGGCTACACCTTC. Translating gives CASSLNPWDSRHNYGYTF.